These 30 T cell receptor beta chains were all obtained from the same sample, sequenced in a study of synovial regulatory T cells in juvenile arthritis. Repertoires were generated with immunoSEQ multiplex PCR, while TCRdb's copy carries only in-frame clones and drops some. Its clone listing holds 7,500 to 10,000 clones. The sample consisted of Treg cells from blood. The subset here: remaining (HLA-DR-negative) circulating blood Treg cells. These receptors all come from a donor younger than 30 with juvenile idiopathic arthritis.

V usage is TRBV12-5 and J usage is TRBJ2-1; TCRdb's D call, TRBD2, is unchecked because there is no DNA. The CDR3 is 17 amino acids. No DNA is listed. Per germline, CDR1 LGHNT and CDR2 FRNRAP. CDR3 residues: CASGSKGLANSMNEQFF.

This rearrangement joins TRBV11-3 to TRBJ2-5. Germline assignment: CDR1 SGHNT and CDR2 YENEEA. CDR3 length: 12 amino acids. No DNA is given. The CDR3 loop reads CASSLRTETQYF. The whole variable domain, remainder taken from reference TRBV11-3 and TRBJ2-5, is EAGVVQSPRYKIIEKKQPVAFWCNPISGHNTLYWYLQNLGQGPELLIRYENEEAVDDSQLPKDRFSAERLKGVDSTLKIQPAELGDSAVYLCASSLRTETQYFGPGTRLLVL.

The chain links TRBV2 to TRBJ1-5; TCRdb's D gene call, TRBD1, goes unchecked for lack of DNA. The CDR3 is 14 residues long. The entry carries no DNA sequence. CDR1 is SNHLY, CDR2 FYNNEI, per germline. The CDR3 sequence: CASTSRGANQPQHF. Full variable domain (outside the CDR3, taken from reference TRBV2 and TRBJ1-5): EPEVTQTPSHQVTQMGQEVILRCVPISNHLYFYWYRQILGQKVEFLVSFYNNEISEKSEIFDDQFSVERPDGSNFTLKIRSTKLEDSAMYFCASTSRGANQPQHFGDGTRLSIL.

The genes are TRBV5-1 and TRBJ1-2; the TRBD1 assignment by TCRdb is unverifiable without DNA. This CDR3 is built from 13 residues. The protein alone is recorded here. In germline, CDR1 is SGHRS, CDR2 YFSETQ. The CDR3 protein is CASSAGQSYGYTF.

The gene calls are TRBV13 and TRBJ1-2. Per germline, CDR1 PRHDT and CDR2 FYEKMQ (reference sequence). This CDR3 is 13 amino acids long. The DNA is not on file. CDR3 protein: CASSYRSGYGYTF. Complete variable domain (other parts from reference TRBV13 and TRBJ1-2): AAGVIQSPRHLIKEKRETATLKCYPIPRHDTVYWYQQGPGQDPQFLISFYEKMQSDKGSIPDRFSAQQFSDYHSELNMSSLELGDSALYFCASSYRSGYGYTFGSGTRLTVV.

The V call is TRBV27, the J call TRBJ1-2. The CDR3 extends over 13 amino acids. Only the protein sequence is given. Germline CDR1 MNHEY, CDR2 SMNVEV (reference sequence). The CDR3 region is CASSLRENYGYTF.

The CDR3 sequence is CASSASGNTEAFF. The V and J genes are TRBV6-1 and TRBJ1-1; TCRdb lists TRBD1, though no DNA is available to test this call. Germline V CDR1 and CDR2: MNHNS, SASEGT. There are 13 residues in the CDR3. The protein alone is recorded here.

The chain carries TRBV20-1 and TRBJ2-1. Germline V gene lookup returns CDR1 DFQATT and CDR2 SNEGSKA (reference sequence). The CDR3 contains 11 residues. A DNA sequence was not provided. CDR3 sequence: CSVSGPDEQFF.

As concerns this clone: Since no conserved phenylalanine or tryptophan closes the CDR3, a read error is the likely cause. The rearrangement uses TRBV13 and TRBJ2-7; TCRdb lists TRBD1, though no DNA is available to test this call. Germline lookup yields CDR1 PRHDT and CDR2 FYEKMQ (reference sequence). The CDR3 spans 9 residues. The entry carries no DNA sequence. This chain's CDR3 is CATLTVADL.

The rearrangement uses TRBV7-6 and TRBJ2-1; TCRdb proposes TRBD2, but this gene call is untestable without DNA. The length of the CDR3 is 17 residues. DNA for this receptor is not on file. Looked up from germline, CDR1 is SGHVS and CDR2 is FNYEAQ. The CDR3 sequence: CASSTRTSGKIYNEQFF.

The chain joins TRBV19 to TRBJ1-2; there is no DNA to check the TCRdb D call of TRBD1. CDR3 length: 14 residues. No DNA is listed. CDR1 is LNHDA, CDR2 SQIVND, per germline (reference sequence). The CDR3 sequence is CASSQGRGLGGYTF.

The chain links TRBV6-1 to TRBJ1-4; the D gene TCRdb calls, TRBD1, cannot be checked with no DNA. CDR1 MNHNS and CDR2 SASEGT come from the germline V gene. This CDR3 contains 14 residues. The record lacks a DNA sequence. This CDR3 reads CASSVRAPNEKLFF.

V and J are TRBV7-8 and TRBJ1-1. In germline, CDR1 is SGHVS, CDR2 FQNEAQ. CDR3 length: 15 amino acids. No DNA has been recorded. The CDR3 here is CASSLGAGRYTEAFF.

The chain is built from TRBV18 and TRBJ1-4. The CDR3 consists of 13 residues. No coding sequence is recorded. Germline V gene data show CDR1 as KGHSH and CDR2 as LQKENI. The CDR3 region is CASRKSTNEKLFF.

The chain is built from TRBV18 and TRBJ2-5. The CDR3 has 11 residues. Only the protein sequence is given. Germline values: CDR1 KGHSH, CDR2 LQKENI. The CDR3 is CASSREETQYF.

This chain links TRBV9 with TRBJ2-7. Germline V gene data show CDR1 as SGDLS and CDR2 as YYNGEE. The CDR3 runs to 12 residues. No nucleotide data were recorded. The CDR3 loop reads CASSVVGGEQYF.

The chain recombines TRBV10-1 with TRBJ1-1. The V gene's germline CDR1 is WNHNN and CDR2 SYGVQD (reference sequence). The CDR3 contains 14 residues. DNA was not recorded. CDR3 residues: CASSVATVNTEAFF.

V and J are TRBV6-6 and TRBJ1-1; TCRdb's assignment of TRBD1 cannot be checked, as there is no DNA. The CDR3 has 14 residues. No DNA appears here. Germline CDR1 MNHNY, CDR2 SVGAGI (reference sequence). CDR3 amino acids: CASSLEGARTEAFF.

The V call is TRBV12-5, the J call TRBJ2-5. Germline V gene lookup returns CDR1 LGHNT and CDR2 FRNRAP. This CDR3 region has 16 residues. Only the protein sequence is given. Here the CDR3 reads CASGTRGGLGQETQYF.

The chain combines TRBV18 with TRBJ2-7; no DNA is available, so the TRBD1 call from TCRdb remains unchecked. The CDR3 has 14 amino acids. The entry carries no DNA sequence. Germline V lookup: CDR1 KGHSH, CDR2 LQKENI. This chain's CDR3 is CASSPAGANYEQYF. Full variable domain (missing parts from reference TRBV18 and TRBJ2-7): NAGVMQNPRHLVRRRGQEARLRCSPMKGHSHVYWYRQLPEEGLKFMVYLQKENIIDESGMPKERFSAEFPKEGPSILRIQQVVRGDSAAYFCASSPAGANYEQYFGPGTRLTVT.

V is TRBV4-1 and J is TRBJ1-2; TCRdb returns TRBD1, unconfirmable since there is no DNA. CDR1 and CDR2 from the germline V gene are MGHRA and YSYEKL. The CDR3 length is 15 residues. Only the protein is on record. CDR3: CASSPKGQPNYGYTF.

V is TRBV7-8 and J is TRBJ1-2; with no DNA, the TCRdb D assignment of TRBD1 cannot be verified. The CDR3 is 17 residues long. No coding sequence is recorded. Germline V CDR1 and CDR2: SGHVS, FQNEAQ. CDR3 protein: CASSLGVVDRGSYGYTF. Full variable domain (remainder filled in from reference TRBV7-8 and TRBJ1-2): GAGVSQSPRYKVAKRGQDVALRCDPISGHVSLFWYQQALGQGPEFLTYFQNEAQLDKSGLPSDRFFAERPEGSVSTLKIQRTQQEDSAVYLCASSLGVVDRGSYGYTFGSGTRLTVV.

The chain combines TRBV4-1 with TRBJ2-3. The CDR3 is 15 amino acids. The coding DNA is unavailable. Germline loops: CDR1 MGHRA, CDR2 YSYEKL. CDR3 sequence reads: CASSQGVDRHETQYF.

The chain links TRBV10-3 to TRBJ2-1; TCRdb lists TRBD2, though no DNA is available to test this call. Germline assignment: CDR1 ENHRY and CDR2 SYGVKD. CDR3 length: 21 amino acids. No DNA appears here. CDR3 amino acids: CAISGLSGAPGTSGSINEQFF.

This sequence joins TRBV7-8 and TRBJ2-5; the TCRdb D gene call, TRBD2, has no DNA to confirm it. There are 17 residues in the CDR3. The coding DNA is unavailable. Germline V gene sequence: CDR1 SGHVS, CDR2 FQNEAQ. The CDR3: CASSLALSSGYQETQYF.

The chain employs TRBV12-5 and TRBJ2-1; TCRdb returns TRBD2, unconfirmable since there is no DNA. Per germline, CDR1 LGHNT and CDR2 FRNRAP. There are 15 residues in the CDR3. No DNA has been recorded. The CDR3 sequence is CASGKLAGGPYEQFF.

This chain uses TRBV5-1 with TRBJ1-4. Germline CDR1 and CDR2: SGHRS and YFSETQ. The CDR3 is 15 residues long. Nucleotide data are not available. The CDR3 spells CASRTGGGDGEKLFF.

The chain is built from TRBV7-9 and TRBJ2-7; TCRdb returns TRBD1, unconfirmable since there is no DNA. Germline V gene lookup returns CDR1 SEHNR and CDR2 FQNEAQ (reference sequence). The CDR3 covers 15 residues. No DNA has been recorded. The chain's CDR3 is CASSTRHALDYEQYF.

The J gene is TRBJ1-2, the V gene TRBV19. Germline CDR1 is LNHDA and CDR2 is SQIVND (reference sequence). There are 15 residues in the CDR3. The coding DNA is unavailable. The CDR3 here is CASSPPGAGGYGYTF.

This chain joins TRBV11-3 and TRBJ1-2; TCRdb's D gene call, TRBD1, goes unchecked for lack of DNA. This CDR3 is built from 15 residues. There is no recorded DNA. Germline V gene data show CDR1 as SGHNT and CDR2 as YENEEA. The CDR3 sequence is CASSQGGPGFSGYTF.